This note documents a single T cell receptor (beta chain) sequence. The V gene lost 3 bases and the J gene lost 8 bases, with 16 bases spanning the gap. The germline CDR1 and CDR2 sequences are MNHEY and SMNVEV (reference sequence). The CDR3 totals 14 residues. Seattle's cohort entered during active infection and was followed longitudinally. The data were taken from a study of blood T cell repertoires in COVID-19. Overall study: Sites in the United States, Italy and Spain provided acute and convalescent COVID-19 samples.

Method: immunoSEQ multiplex PCR; TCRdb's copy keeps in-frame clones and lacks some. Here the sample spans approximately 260,000 clones, around 90% being singletons. The sequencing sample was made of peripheral blood. The sequence was collected from a woman aged 60 to 75 with COVID-19, enrolled during active disease. V usage is TRBV27 and J usage is TRBJ1-2, with D possibly being TRBD1 (6 bases). CDR3 nucleotides: TGTGCCAGCAGTTTCGCCCAGGGGTCCCGGGGCTACACCTTC. Amino acids: CASSFAQGSRGYTF.